The clone carrying this T cell receptor (beta chain) was detected a few times. As yet, its antigen is unknown. The sample comes from a study of T-cell memory formation after mild COVID-19. Study-level information: TCR clusters showed largely donor specificity. Overall study findings and caveats: Among CD4+ contracting clones, most were CM and EM, and CD8+ ones EMRA. Some SARS-CoV-2-responding clones were already detected in memory before infection.

Researchers used 5'RACE with constant-segment primers to make TCR alpha and TCR beta cDNA libraries that carry sample barcodes and UMIs. TCRdb processed the 5' RACE reads anew with MiXCR; each CDR3 protein has one entry. The table shows fewer than 450,000 distinct CDR3 sequences, with 20% to 30% occurring only once. Trimming shortened V by 0 bases and J by 1 base, and 11 bases separated the two germline ends. Germline V lookup: CDR1 SGDLS, CDR2 YYNGEE. CDR3 length equals 15 residues. This TCR was recovered from an adult woman who had mild COVID-19 (a few samples of this study predate the infection). Cell type and time point are not known. Sequencing was performed on PBMCs or a T cell subset sorted from them (not recorded which). The chain couples TRBV9 to TRBJ2-7; D call uncertain. The CDR3 coding sequence is TGTGCCAGCAGCGTAGGTGACTCGCCGTCCTACGAGCAGTACTTC. It yields the protein CASSVGDSPSYEQYF. Based on the CDR3 plus reference TRBV9 and TRBJ2-7, the full variable domain is DSGVTQTPKHLITATGQRVTLRCSPRSGDLSVYWYQQSLDQGLQFLIQYYNGEERAKGNILERFSAQQFPDLHSELNLSSLELGDSALYFCASSVGDSPSYEQYFGPGTRLTVT.